Below are 3 T cell receptor beta chains sequenced from a single sample in a study of T cell repertoires in cytomegalovirus infection. TCRdb independently ran MiXCR on the reads; one entry per CDR3 protein. The table lists about 680,000 distinct CDR3 sequences, less than 25% of them singletons, with 7% to 9% in the top ten. The specimen was CD8+ T cells from PBMCs. The receptors were gathered from a human donor in good health (CMV status not recorded). Some clones in this sample may be carry-over from other donors' samples.

The table lists this clonotype with a few counts. The rearrangement uses TRBV12-5 and TRBJ2-7; D might be TRBD1 or TRBD2, each matching 5 bases. The CDR3 has 12 amino acids. V gave up 1 base and J gave up 6 bases, with 7 bases separating them. Germline CDR1 and CDR2: LGHNT and FRNRAP. CDR3: CASGLAGTEQYF. CDR3 sequence (DNA): TGTGCTAGTGGTTTGGCAGGGACCGAGCAGTACTTC.

This clonotype was detected only once. The V gene is TRBV28, the J gene TRBJ2-3; D may be TRBD1 (5 bases). Trimming stripped 5 bases from V and 5 bases from J, with 11 bases between. Germline-derived CDR1 and CDR2 are MDHEN and SYDVKM. This CDR3 is 13 amino acids long. The CDR3 DNA reads as TGTGCCAGCAGTCCACAGGTCCTAGATACGCAGTATTTT. Translated: CASSPQVLDTQYF.

This clonotype has only a few counts. The genes are TRBV6-2 or TRBV6-3 and TRBJ2-1; D uncertain. The germline CDR1 and CDR2 sequences are MNHEY and SVGEGT. The V end lost 2 bases, the J end lost 7 bases, and 12 bases lay between the germline ends. The CDR3 is made up of 14 amino acids. The CDR3, as DNA: TGTGCCAGCAGTTACCCCGGGTCTAGGAATGAGCAGTTCTTC. Translating it yields CASSYPGSRNEQFF.